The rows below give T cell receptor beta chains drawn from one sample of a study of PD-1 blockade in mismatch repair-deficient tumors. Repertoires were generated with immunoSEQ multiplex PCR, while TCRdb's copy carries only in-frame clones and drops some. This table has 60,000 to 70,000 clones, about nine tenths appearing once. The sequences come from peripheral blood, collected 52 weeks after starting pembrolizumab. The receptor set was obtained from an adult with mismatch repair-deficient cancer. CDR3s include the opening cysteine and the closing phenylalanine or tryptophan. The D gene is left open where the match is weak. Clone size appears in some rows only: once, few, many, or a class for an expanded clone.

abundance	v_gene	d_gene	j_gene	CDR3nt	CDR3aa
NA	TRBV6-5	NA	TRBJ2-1	TGTGCCAGCAGTTACACCCGGGATGAGCAGTTCTTC	CASSYTRDEQFF
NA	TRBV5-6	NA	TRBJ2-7	TGTGCCAGCAGCTTGTGGTCAGGAAATTCCTACGAGCAGTACTTC	CASSLWSGNSYEQYF
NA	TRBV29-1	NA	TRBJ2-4	TGCAGCGTCTCAAGGGGTTTTAGGAACATTCAGTACTTC	CSVSRGFRNIQYF
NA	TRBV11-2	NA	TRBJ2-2	TGTGCCAGCAGCTTAGACGGGCAGCTGTTTTTT	CASSLDGQLFF
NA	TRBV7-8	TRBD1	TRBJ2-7	TGTGCCAGCAGCTTTCCCCGGGACAGGTTCCAGACCTACGAGCAGTACTTC	CASSFPRDRFQTYEQYF
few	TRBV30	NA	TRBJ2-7	TGTGCCTGGAAAGCCCAGGGGTCACCCTACGAGCAGTACTTC	CAWKAQGSPYEQYF
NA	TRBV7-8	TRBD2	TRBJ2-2	TGTGCCAGCAGCGTGGAGGGACTAGCGGGAGAGAACACCGGGGAGCTGTTTTTT	CASSVEGLAGENTGELFF
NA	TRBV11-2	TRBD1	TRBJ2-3	TGTGCCAGCAGCCCGGGACAGGGGGTACCTCCGCAGTATTTT	CASSPGQGVPPQYF
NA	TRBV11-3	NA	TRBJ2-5	TGTGCCAGCAGCTTGGGTCATTACCAAGAGACCCAGTACTTC	CASSLGHYQETQYF
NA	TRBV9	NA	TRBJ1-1	TGTGCCAGCAGCGCGGGGAGTGAGGTTGAAGCTTTCTTT	CASSAGSEVEAFF
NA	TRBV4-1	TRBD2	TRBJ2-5	TGCGCCAGCAGGATCTTTAGCGGTACTAGCGGAAACCAAGAGACCCAGTACTTC	CASRIFSGTSGNQETQYF
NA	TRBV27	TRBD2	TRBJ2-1	TGTGCCAGCAGTTTACTAACTAGCGGGGGGAACAATGAGCAGTTCTTC	CASSLLTSGGNNEQFF
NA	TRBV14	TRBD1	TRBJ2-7	TGTGCCAGCAGCCAAGTAGGAAGTTGGACAGGGGGCGCCGAGCAGTACTTC	CASSQVGSWTGGAEQYF
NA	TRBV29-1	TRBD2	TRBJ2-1	TGCAGCGTTGAAGAACTAGGACCTAGCGGGGAGGTTTACAATGAGCAGTTCTTC	CSVEELGPSGEVYNEQFF
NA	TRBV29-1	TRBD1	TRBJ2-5	TGCAGCGTCGCAACCCCCGGGACAGGCTACCAAGAGACCCAGTACTTC	CSVATPGTGYQETQYF
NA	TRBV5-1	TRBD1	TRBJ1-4	TGCGCCAGCAGCCCGACAGGGGATGGGATTAATGAAAAACTGTTTTTT	CASSPTGDGINEKLFF
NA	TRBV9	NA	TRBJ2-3	TGTGCCAGCAACCCTGCTCCCCCCAACCCTTCCGGGACACGGAGCGGAGATACGCAGTATTTT	CASNPAPPNPSGTRSGDTQYF
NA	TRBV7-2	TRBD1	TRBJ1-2	TGTGCCAGCAGCTTAACAGGGGGCAACTATGGCTACACCTTC	CASSLTGGNYGYTF
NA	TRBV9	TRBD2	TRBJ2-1	TGTGCCAGCAGCGTAGCTTGGACTAGCGCCTACAATGAGCAGTTCTTC	CASSVAWTSAYNEQFF